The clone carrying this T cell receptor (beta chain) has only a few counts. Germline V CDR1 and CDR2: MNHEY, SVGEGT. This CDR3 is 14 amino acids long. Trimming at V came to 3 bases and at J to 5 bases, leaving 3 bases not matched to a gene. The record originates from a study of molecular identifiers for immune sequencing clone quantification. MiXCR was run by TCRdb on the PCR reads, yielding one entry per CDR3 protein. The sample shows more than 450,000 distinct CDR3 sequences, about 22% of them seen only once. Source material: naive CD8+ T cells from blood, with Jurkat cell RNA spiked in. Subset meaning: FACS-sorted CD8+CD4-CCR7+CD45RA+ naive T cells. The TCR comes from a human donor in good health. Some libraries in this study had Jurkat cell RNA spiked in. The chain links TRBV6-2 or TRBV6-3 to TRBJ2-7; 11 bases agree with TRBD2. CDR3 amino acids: CASSYTSGGNEQYF. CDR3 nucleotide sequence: TGTGCCAGCAGTTATACTAGCGGGGGCAACGAGCAGTACTTC.